The rows below give T cell receptor beta chains drawn from one sample of a study of cytomegalovirus exposure and HLA in healthy donors. Profiling relied on immunoSEQ multiplex PCR, and the TCRdb table lists in-frame clones only, not all of them. The table includes 50,000 to 70,000 clones, 95% detected once. The specimen sequenced was PBMCs. The receptors originated from a woman under 30 in good health and CMV-seropositive. The CDR3 runs from the conserved cysteine through the conserved F or W. A D gene is named only where the DNA matches it firmly. For some rows the clone size is stated as once, few or many, or as a class when expanded; others skip it.

size | J | D | V | DNA | CDR3
- | TRBJ1-1 | - | TRBV2 | TGTGCCAGCAAGGGGCAAGAAGCTTTCTTT | CASKGQEAFF
once | TRBJ1-5 | TRBD1 | TRBV30 | TGTGCCTGGAGTGTCCCAGACAGGGGTTATCAGCCCCAGCATTTT | CAWSVPDRGYQPQHF
- | TRBJ2-5 | TRBD2 | TRBV9 | TGTGCCAGCAGCGTAGCCCCCGGGACTAGCGGAGAGACCCAGTACTTC | CASSVAPGTSGETQYF
- | TRBJ1-2 | - | TRBV4-3 | TGCGCCAGCAGCCAGGACTTAGGGACTCCGATAGCTAACTATGGCTACACCTTC | CASSQDLGTPIANYGYTF
- | TRBJ2-2 | TRBD1 | TRBV9 | TGTGCCAACAACTCAGGGGGCACCGGGGAGCTGTTTTTT | CANNSGGTGELFF
- | TRBJ1-1 | - | TRBV30 | TGTGCCTGGAGTGTTGAGGATACTGAAGCTTTCTTT | CAWSVEDTEAFF
once | TRBJ1-2 | - | TRBV9 | TGTGCCAGCAGCTCCGGGGGGGAGGTTACCTACACCTTC | CASSSGGEVTYTF
- | TRBJ2-7 | - | TRBV10-1 | TGCGCCAGCAGTGACCGTTTGGAGCAGTACTTC | CASSDRLEQYF
- | TRBJ2-1 | - | TRBV4-1 | TGCGCCAGCAGCCAGAAGACAGGAGCGTACTCCTACAATGAGCAGTTCTTC | CASSQKTGAYSYNEQFF
once | TRBJ2-7 | TRBD2 | TRBV4-1 | TGCGCCAGCAGCCAAGCGACTAGCGCGTACGAGCAGTACTTC | CASSQATSAYEQYF
few | TRBJ2-2 | TRBD2 | TRBV7-9 | TGTGCCAGCAGCTTGGGCGGGGGAAACACCGGGGAGCTGTTTTTT | CASSLGGGNTGELFF
- | TRBJ2-7 | - | TRBV6-5 | TGTGCCAGCAGTCCCGGACAAGGGGAGCAGTACTTC | CASSPGQGEQYF
once | TRBJ1-2 | TRBD1 | TRBV25-1 | TGTGCCAGCAGTGAAATGGGACAGGGGGCTAACTATGGCTACACCTTC | CASSEMGQGANYGYTF
- | TRBJ2-7 | TRBD1 | TRBV7-6 | TGTGCCAGCAGCTTACAATCCTTGACAGGGATCCGAAACGAGCAGTACTTC | CASSLQSLTGIRNEQYF
- | TRBJ1-4 | - | TRBV6-5 | TGTGCCAGCAGCCAAACCCCAGGGGCTGTCGGAAAACTGTTTTTT | CASSQTPGAVGKLFF
once | TRBJ1-6 | - | TRBV6-6 | TGTGCCAGCAGTTACCTGGGGAGCGGTTCACCCCTCCACTTT | CASSYLGSGSPLHF
- | TRBJ2-7 | - | TRBV4-2 | TGTGCCAGCAGCCAAGAGGCAGCGGCTACATACGAGCAGTACTTC | CASSQEAAATYEQYF
once | TRBJ2-5 | TRBD2 | TRBV7-3 | TGTGCCAGCAGCCGACTAGCGGGGGTTCAAGAGACCCAGTACTTC | CASSRLAGVQETQYF
- | TRBJ2-7 | - | TRBV12-2 | TGTGCAAGTCGCCCCAGGGGGGCCAGGTCAGCCTACGAGCAGTACTTC | CASRPRGARSAYEQYF
- | TRBJ1-5 | - | TRBV19 | TGTGCCAGTAGTATAAGATCAGGGCGTCAGCCCCAGCATTTT | CASSIRSGRQPQHF
- | TRBJ2-3 | - | TRBV9 | TGTGCCAGCAGCTTCAGGGGAGTGGGCACAGATACGCAGTATTTT | CASSFRGVGTDTQYF
- | TRBJ2-7 | TRBD2 | TRBV10-3 | TGTGCCATCAAACCGGGACTAGCGGGGGCCGAGCAGTACTTC | CAIKPGLAGAEQYF
- | TRBJ1-2 | - | TRBV29-1 | TGCAGCGTTGACTTGGCAGGGTGGTATGGCTACACCTTC | CSVDLAGWYGYTF
- | TRBJ2-5 | TRBD1 | TRBV4-1 | TGCGCCAGCAGCCGAGACAGGGGGCAAGAGACCCAGTACTTC | CASSRDRGQETQYF
medium-sized | TRBJ2-7 | - | TRBV21-1 | TGTGCCAGCAGTGAAGGGGTCTACGAGCAGTACTTC | CASSEGVYEQYF
- | TRBJ1-1 | TRBD1 | TRBV11-3 | TGTGCCAGCAGCTTGGCAGGGGGGAGAACTGAAGCTTTCTTT | CASSLAGGRTEAFF
- | TRBJ2-3 | - | TRBV5-1 | TGCGCCAGCAGCTTGATGGCGGCTAGCACAGATACGCAGTATTTT | CASSLMAASTDTQYF
- | TRBJ1-4 | TRBD1 | TRBV28 | TGTGCCAGCAGTTTACTGACGACAGGGCACGGAACTAATGAAAAACTGTTTTTT | CASSLLTTGHGTNEKLFF
- | TRBJ2-7 | TRBD1 | TRBV19 | TGTGCCAGTAGTCCCTCTTGGACAGGGTCGAATCCTACGAAGCAGTACTTC | CASSPSWTGSNPTKQYF
once | TRBJ1-2 | TRBD1 | TRBV2 | TGTGCCAGCAGGTCTCAGGGGGCGCCCTATGGCTACACCTTC | CASRSQGAPYGYTF